A single sample is the source of the 18 T cell receptor beta chains below, sequenced in a study of T cell repertoires in cytomegalovirus infection. TCRdb itself ran the reads through MiXCR, one entry per CDR3 protein. The sample yields around 300,000 distinct CDR3 sequences, around a quarter seen once. Antigen specificity for these receptors is unknown. The source material was cultured PBMCs, sampled from culture after CMV antigen stimulation. The receptors originated from a human donor in good health (CMV status not recorded). Some clones in this sample may be carry-over from other donors' samples.

The CDR3 protein is CASSLVRQEQAFF. The CDR3 coding sequence is TGTGCCAGCAGCCTGGTTCGGCAGGAACAAGCTTTCTTT. The chain carries TRBV12-3 or TRBV12-4 and TRBJ1-1, with D unclear. CDR3 length: 13 amino acids. The V and J ends lost 6 bases and 9 bases respectively, with 17 bases between them.

Many counts were recorded for this clonotype. The chain links TRBV24-1 to TRBJ2-5; D is possibly TRBD1 (5 bases). The CDR3 extends over 15 amino acids. The ends were cut back, 5 bases at V and 2 bases at J, with 14 bases in the middle. Germline loops: CDR1 KGHDR, CDR2 SFDVKD. This CDR3 is CATSVASGLQETQYF. CDR3 nucleotides: TGTGCCACCAGTGTCGCGTCAGGGTTACAAGAGACCCAGTACTTC.

This chain connects TRBV12-3 or TRBV12-4 to TRBJ2-7; D is unclear. The CDR3 is 14 residues long. Deletions cut 5 bases from V and 2 bases from J, with 13 bases between. The CDR3 loop reads CASSSAPRPYEQYV. The CDR3 bases are TGTGCCAGCAGTAGTGCCCCGCGTCCCTACGAGCAGTACGTC.

This clonotype has only a few counts. The V call is TRBV24-1, the J call TRBJ2-3; 8 nucleotides align to TRBD1. Germline V gene lookup returns CDR1 KGHDR and CDR2 SFDVKD. The CDR3 is made up of 15 amino acids. Trimming at V came to 9 bases and at J to 2 bases, leaving 9 bases not matched to a gene. CDR3 protein: CATGLRDRNTDTQYF. Written as DNA, the CDR3 is TGTGCCACCGGACTCCGGGACAGGAACACAGATACGCAGTATTTT.

This clonotype was found many times. The chain is built from TRBV15 and TRBJ1-5, with D unresolved. The germline gives CDR1 LNHNV, CDR2 YYDKDF (reference sequence). The CDR3 covers 18 residues. The V gene lost 0 bases and the J gene lost 0 bases, with 15 bases spanning the gap. The CDR3 sequence is CATSRDGKPAVSNQPQHF. The CDR3 DNA follows: TGTGCCACCAGCAGAGATGGAAAGCCGGCAGTTAGCAATCAGCCCCAGCATTTT.

Here the CDR3 DNA reads TGTGCCAGCAGTTTAACCTCGCAGAGAACTAATGAAAAACTGTTTTTT. Amino acids: CASSLTSQRTNEKLFF. The V and J genes are TRBV27 and TRBJ1-4; D gene ambiguous. The V end lost 2 bases, the J end lost 1 base, and 11 bases lay between the germline ends. The CDR3 spans 16 residues. CDR1 is MNHEY, CDR2 SMNVEV, per germline (reference sequence).

The chain links TRBV10-3 to TRBJ2-7; 11 nucleotides match TRBD2. The CDR3 is 14 amino acids. The V gene's germline CDR1 is ENHRY and CDR2 SYGVKD. V lost 5 bases, J lost 6 bases, and 6 bases stayed unmatched. CDR3 in DNA: TGTGCCATCAGTAGCCTAGCGGGAGGTGGCGAGCAGTACGTC. Residues: CAISSLAGGGEQYV.

This clonotype was observed a handful of times. The genes are TRBV5-1 and TRBJ1-4; 9 bases are a match to TRBD1. This CDR3 region has 14 residues. Per the germline V gene, CDR1 is SGHRS and CDR2 is YFSETQ. V trimming: 5 bases; J trimming: 5 bases; junction bases outside the gene matches: 4. The chain's CDR3 is CASRRGQGNEKLFF. The CDR3 coding sequence is TGCGCCAGCAGACGGGGACAGGGAAATGAAAAACTGTTTTTT.

The chain combines TRBV18 with TRBJ2-7; no definite D call. The CDR3 spans 15 residues. Trimming cost V 2 bases and J 0 bases, with 11 bases left between them. The germline V gene has CDR1 KGHSH and CDR2 LQKENI. In nucleotides, the CDR3 is TGTGCCAGCTCACCATCTAAGGGCAGCTCCTACGAGCAGTACTTC. It codes for CASSPSKGSSYEQYF.

The chain uses TRBV20-1 and TRBJ2-5, with 12 bases that match TRBD1. Germline trimming cut 3 bases from V and 3 bases from J; bases unmatched to any gene: 11. There are 17 residues in the CDR3. Germline V gene lookup returns CDR1 DFQATT and CDR2 SNEGSKA (reference sequence). The CDR3 here is CSARVPGQGASKETQYF. The CDR3 nucleotides are TGCAGTGCTAGGGTACCGGGACAGGGGGCATCCAAAGAGACCCAGTACTTC.

This clonotype was seen repeatedly, ten times or more. The chain is built from TRBV28 and TRBJ1-2; no clear D gene. V lost 6 bases, J lost 2 bases, and 13 bases lay in between. This CDR3 is 14 amino acids long. In germline, CDR1 is MDHEN, CDR2 SYDVKM. The CDR3 DNA sequence: TGTGCCAGCAGCTGGGGAAGGACCAACTATGGCTACACCTTC. This codes for CASSWGRTNYGYTF.

V gene TRBV7-2 combines with J gene TRBJ2-3, with 8 bases identical to TRBD2. This CDR3 is built from 16 residues. J was trimmed by 2 bases and V by 4 bases; bases with no gene match: 8. CDR1 is SGHTA, CDR2 FQGNSA, per germline. CDR3 sequence reads: CASSSRRAGDTDTQYF. In DNA form, the CDR3 reads TGTGCCAGCAGCTCCCGTCGAGCGGGGGACACAGATACGCAGTATTTT.

This clonotype was recorded many times. CDR3 sequence reads: CASSLTSGGRDTQYF. Here the CDR3 DNA reads TGTGCCAGCAGCTTAACTAGCGGGGGGCGGGATACGCAGTATTTT. The chain joins TRBV7-2 to TRBJ2-3; 12 nucleotides match TRBD2. Germline V gene sequence: CDR1 SGHTA, CDR2 FQGNSA. This CDR3 contains 15 residues. V shed 2 bases and J 6 bases; nucleotides not matched to a gene: 3.

This chain uses TRBV7-2 with TRBJ2-6; D is uncertain. CDR3 size: 15 residues. Per the germline V gene, CDR1 is SGHTA and CDR2 is FQGNSA. V was trimmed by 5 bases and J by 6 bases, leaving 14 bases between them. The CDR3 DNA reads TGTGCCAGCAGCCGCATATCCCCGTCGGCCAACGTCCTGACTTTC. Amino acid sequence: CASSRISPSANVLTF.

This chain links TRBV6-1 with TRBJ2-7; the D gene is possibly TRBD1 (5 bases). The V end was cut by 8 bases, the J end by 5 bases, with 16 bases between. Germline V lookup: CDR1 MNHNS, CDR2 SASEGT. This CDR3 is built from 13 residues. The CDR3 loop reads CASANLGHDEQYF. DNA of the CDR3: TGTGCCAGCGCGAATTTGGGGCACGACGAGCAGTACTTC.

This clonotype was seen repeatedly, ten times or more. This chain uses TRBV7-2 with TRBJ2-3, with 10 bases fitting TRBD1. After removal of 5 bases from V and 0 bases from J, the junction contained 11 bases not matched to a gene. This CDR3 contains 18 residues. Germline V CDR1 and CDR2: SGHTA, FQGNSA. CDR3 in DNA: TGTGCCAGCAGCCTAACGGCGGGACAGGGGTATAGCACAGATACGCAGTATTTT. Translating gives CASSLTAGQGYSTDTQYF.

The chain couples TRBV19 to TRBJ2-1, with 11 bases that match TRBD2. Germline lookup yields CDR1 LNHDA and CDR2 SQIVND (reference sequence). V was pared by 5 bases and J by 7 bases, with 7 bases of the junction left unmatched. The CDR3 covers 15 residues. The CDR3 sequence: CASSSRLAGLNEQFF. As DNA, the CDR3 is TGTGCCAGTAGTTCCCGACTAGCGGGATTAAATGAGCAGTTCTTC.

This clonotype has a count of ten or more. This rearrangement joins TRBV7-2 to TRBJ1-1; D remains unclear. The CDR3 totals 11 residues. V was clipped by 2 bases and J by 7 bases, with 5 bases between them. Germline CDR1 and CDR2: SGHTA and FQGNSA. The CDR3 DNA reads TGTGCCAGCAGCTTATTCCTTGAAGCTTTCTTT. This translates into CASSLFLEAFF.